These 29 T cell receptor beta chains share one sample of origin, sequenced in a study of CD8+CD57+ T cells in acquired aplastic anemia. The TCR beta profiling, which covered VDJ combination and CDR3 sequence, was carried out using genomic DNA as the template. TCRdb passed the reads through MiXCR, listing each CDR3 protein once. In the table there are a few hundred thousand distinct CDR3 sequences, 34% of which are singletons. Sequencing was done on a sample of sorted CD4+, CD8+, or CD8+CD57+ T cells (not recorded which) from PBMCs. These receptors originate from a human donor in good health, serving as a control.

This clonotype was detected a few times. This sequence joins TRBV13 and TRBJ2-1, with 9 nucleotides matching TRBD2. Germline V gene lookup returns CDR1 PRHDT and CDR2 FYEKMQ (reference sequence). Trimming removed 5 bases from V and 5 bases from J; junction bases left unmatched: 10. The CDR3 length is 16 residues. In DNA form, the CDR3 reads TGTGCCAGCAGCGCCCCTCGGCGGGAGGGCCACAATGAGCAGTTCTTC. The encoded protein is CASSAPRREGHNEQFF.

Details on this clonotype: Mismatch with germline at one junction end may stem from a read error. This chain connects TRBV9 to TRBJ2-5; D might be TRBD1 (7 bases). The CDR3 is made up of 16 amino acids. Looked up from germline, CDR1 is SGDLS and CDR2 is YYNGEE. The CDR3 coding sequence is TGTGCCAGCGGCGTAGGAGATGGACAGGACTATGAGACCCAGTACTTC. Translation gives CASGVGDGQDYETQYF.

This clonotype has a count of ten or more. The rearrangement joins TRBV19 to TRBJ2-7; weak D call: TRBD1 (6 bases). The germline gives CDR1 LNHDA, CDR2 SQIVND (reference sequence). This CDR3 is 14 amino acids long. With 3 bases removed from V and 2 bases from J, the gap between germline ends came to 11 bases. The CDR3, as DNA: TGTGCCAGTAGTATTATAGGGGGTCCCTACGAGCAGTACTTC. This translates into CASSIIGGPYEQYF.

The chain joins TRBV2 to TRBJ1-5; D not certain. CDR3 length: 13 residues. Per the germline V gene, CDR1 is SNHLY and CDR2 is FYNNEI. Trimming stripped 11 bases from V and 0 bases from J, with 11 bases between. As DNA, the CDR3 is TGTGCCTTCAGGCCCTCTAGCAATCAGCCCCAGCATTTT. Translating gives CAFRPSSNQPQHF.

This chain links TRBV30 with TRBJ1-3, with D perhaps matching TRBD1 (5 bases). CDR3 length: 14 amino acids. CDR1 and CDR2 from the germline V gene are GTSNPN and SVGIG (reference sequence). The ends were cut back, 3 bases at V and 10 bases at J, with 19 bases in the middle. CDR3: CAWSPQDTFVTIYF. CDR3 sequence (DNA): TGTGCCTGGAGCCCCCAGGACACCTTTGTTACCATATATTTT.

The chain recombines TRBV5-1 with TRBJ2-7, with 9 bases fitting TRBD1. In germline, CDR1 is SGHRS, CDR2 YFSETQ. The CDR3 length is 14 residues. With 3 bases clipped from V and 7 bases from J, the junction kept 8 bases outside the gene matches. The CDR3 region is CASSSHRGPGEQYF. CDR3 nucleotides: TGCGCCAGCAGCTCACACAGGGGGCCCGGGGAGCAGTACTTC.

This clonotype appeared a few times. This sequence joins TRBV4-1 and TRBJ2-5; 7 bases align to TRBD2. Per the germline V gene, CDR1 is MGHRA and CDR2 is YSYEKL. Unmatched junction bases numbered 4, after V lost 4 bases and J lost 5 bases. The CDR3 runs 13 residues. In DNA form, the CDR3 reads TGCGCCAGCAGCCTACCCGGGAGGGAGACCCAGTACTTC. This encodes CASSLPGRETQYF.

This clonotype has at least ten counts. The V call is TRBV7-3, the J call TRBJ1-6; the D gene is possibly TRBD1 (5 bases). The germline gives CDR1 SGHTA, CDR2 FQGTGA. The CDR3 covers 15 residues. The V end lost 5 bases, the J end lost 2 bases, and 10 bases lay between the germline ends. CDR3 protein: CASSLLGAYNSPLHF. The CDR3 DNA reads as TGTGCCAGCAGCCTGTTGGGGGCCTATAATTCACCCCTCCACTTT.

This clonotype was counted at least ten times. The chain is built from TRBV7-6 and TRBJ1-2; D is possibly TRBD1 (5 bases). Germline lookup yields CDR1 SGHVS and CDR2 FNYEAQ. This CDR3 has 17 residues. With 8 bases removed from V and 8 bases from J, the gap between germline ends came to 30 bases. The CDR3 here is CASSLGGRSVSKGGYTF. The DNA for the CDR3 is TGTGCCAGCTCCTTGGGAGGACGTTCTGTGTCAAAGGGGGGCTACACCTTC. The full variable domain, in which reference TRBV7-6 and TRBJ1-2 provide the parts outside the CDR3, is GAGVSQSPRYKVTKRGQDVALRCDPISGHVSLYWYRQALGQGPEFLTYFNYEAQQDKSGLPNDRFSAERPEGSISTLTIQRTEQRDSAMYRCASSLGGRSVSKGGYTFGSGTRLTVV.

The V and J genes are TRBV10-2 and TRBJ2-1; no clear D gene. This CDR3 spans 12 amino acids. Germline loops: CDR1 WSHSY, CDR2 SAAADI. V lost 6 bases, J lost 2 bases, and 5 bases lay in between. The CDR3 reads CASRDPYNEQFF. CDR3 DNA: TGCGCCAGCAGGGACCCCTACAATGAGCAGTTCTTC.

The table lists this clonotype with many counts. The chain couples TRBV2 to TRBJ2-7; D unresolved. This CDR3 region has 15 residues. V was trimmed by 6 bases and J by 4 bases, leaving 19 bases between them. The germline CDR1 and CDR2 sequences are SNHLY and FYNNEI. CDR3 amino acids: CASSSVLSPTYEQYF. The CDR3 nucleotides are TGTGCCAGCAGCTCCGTCCTATCACCTACATACGAGCAGTACTTC.

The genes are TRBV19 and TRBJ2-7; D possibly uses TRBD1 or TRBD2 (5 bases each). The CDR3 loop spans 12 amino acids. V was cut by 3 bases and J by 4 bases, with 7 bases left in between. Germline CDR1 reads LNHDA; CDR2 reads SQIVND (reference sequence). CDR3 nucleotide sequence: TGTGCCAGTAGTATGGGGGATTACGAGCAGTACTTC. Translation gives CASSMGDYEQYF.

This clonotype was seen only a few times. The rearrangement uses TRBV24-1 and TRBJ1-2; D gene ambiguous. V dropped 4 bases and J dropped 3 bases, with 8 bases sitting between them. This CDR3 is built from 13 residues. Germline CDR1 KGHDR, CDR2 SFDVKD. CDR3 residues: CATSDFTDYGYTF. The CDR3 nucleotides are TGTGCCACCAGTGACTTCACCGACTATGGCTACACCTTC.

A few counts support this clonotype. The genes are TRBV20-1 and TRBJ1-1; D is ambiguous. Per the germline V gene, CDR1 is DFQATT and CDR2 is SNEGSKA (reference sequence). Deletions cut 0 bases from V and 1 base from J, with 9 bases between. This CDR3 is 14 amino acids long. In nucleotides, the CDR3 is TGCAGTGCTAGAGACCCAAGGCAGAACACTGAAGCTTTCTTT. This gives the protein CSARDPRQNTEAFF.

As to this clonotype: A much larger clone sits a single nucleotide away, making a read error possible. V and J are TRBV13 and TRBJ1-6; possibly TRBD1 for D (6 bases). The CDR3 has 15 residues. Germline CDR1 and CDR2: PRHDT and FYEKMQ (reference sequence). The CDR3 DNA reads TGTGCCAGCAGCCAGACGGACAGCGTTAATCCACCCCTCCACTTT. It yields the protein CASSQTDSVNPPLHF. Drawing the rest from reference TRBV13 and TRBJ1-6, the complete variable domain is AAGVIQSPRHLIKEKRETATLKCYPIPRHDTVYWYQQGPGQDPQFLISFYEKMQSDKGSIPDRFSAQQFSDYHSELNMSSLELGDSALYFCASSQTDSVNPPLHFGNGTRLTVT.

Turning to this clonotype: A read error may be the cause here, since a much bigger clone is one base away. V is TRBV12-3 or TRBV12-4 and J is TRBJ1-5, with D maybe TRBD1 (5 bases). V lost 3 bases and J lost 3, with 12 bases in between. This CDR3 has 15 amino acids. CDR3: CASSFGDGLNQPQHF. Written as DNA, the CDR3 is TGTGCCAGCAGTTTCGGGGACGGACTCAATCAGCCCCAGCATTTT.

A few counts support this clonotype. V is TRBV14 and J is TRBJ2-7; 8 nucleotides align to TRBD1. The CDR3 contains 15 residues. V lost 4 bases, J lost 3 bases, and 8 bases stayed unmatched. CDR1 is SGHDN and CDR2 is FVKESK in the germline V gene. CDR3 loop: CASSPRTGWYYEQYF. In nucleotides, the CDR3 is TGTGCCAGCAGCCCCCGGACAGGGTGGTACTACGAGCAGTACTTC.

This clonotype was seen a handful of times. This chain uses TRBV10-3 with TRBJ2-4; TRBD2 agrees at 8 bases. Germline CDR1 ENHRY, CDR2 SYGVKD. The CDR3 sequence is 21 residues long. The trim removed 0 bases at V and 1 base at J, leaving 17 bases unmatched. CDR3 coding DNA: TGTGCCATCAGTGAGTCGTTGATCCTAGCGGGTGGTCCCCTCGCCAAAAACATTCAGTACTTC. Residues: CAISESLILAGGPLAKNIQYF.

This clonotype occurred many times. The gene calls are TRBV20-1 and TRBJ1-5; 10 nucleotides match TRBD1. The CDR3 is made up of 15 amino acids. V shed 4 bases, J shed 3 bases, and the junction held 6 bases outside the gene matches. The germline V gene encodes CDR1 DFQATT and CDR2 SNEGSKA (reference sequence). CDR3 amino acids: CSAKRQGAPNQPQHF. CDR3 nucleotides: TGCAGTGCTAAACGACAGGGGGCGCCCAATCAGCCCCAGCATTTT.

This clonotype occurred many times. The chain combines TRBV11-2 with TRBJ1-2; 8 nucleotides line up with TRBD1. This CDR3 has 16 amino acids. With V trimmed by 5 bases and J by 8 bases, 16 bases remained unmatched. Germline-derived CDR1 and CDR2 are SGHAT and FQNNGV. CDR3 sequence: CASSPLKGGQGGGYTF. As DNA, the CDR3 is TGTGCCAGCAGCCCACTCAAGGGAGGACAGGGAGGCGGCTACACCTTC.

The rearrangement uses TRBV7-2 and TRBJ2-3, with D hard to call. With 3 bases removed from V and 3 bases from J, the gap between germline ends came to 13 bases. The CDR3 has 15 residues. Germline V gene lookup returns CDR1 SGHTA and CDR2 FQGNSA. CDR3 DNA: TGTGCCAGCAGCTTCGGAATTTCGGGTACAGATACGCAGTATTTT. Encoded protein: CASSFGISGTDTQYF. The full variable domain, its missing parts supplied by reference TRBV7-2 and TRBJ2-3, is GAGVSQSPSNKVTEKGKDVELRCDPISGHTALYWYRQSLGQGLEFLIYFQGNSAPDKSGLPSDRFSAERTGGSVSTLTIQRTQQEDSAVYLCASSFGISGTDTQYFGPGTRLTVL.

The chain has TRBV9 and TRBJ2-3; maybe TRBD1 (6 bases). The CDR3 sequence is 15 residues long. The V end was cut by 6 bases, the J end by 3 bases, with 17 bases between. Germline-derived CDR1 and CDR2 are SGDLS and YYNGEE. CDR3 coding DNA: TGTGCCAGCACCAAGAGGGGGTTTTGGACAGATACGCAGTATTTT. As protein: CASTKRGFWTDTQYF.

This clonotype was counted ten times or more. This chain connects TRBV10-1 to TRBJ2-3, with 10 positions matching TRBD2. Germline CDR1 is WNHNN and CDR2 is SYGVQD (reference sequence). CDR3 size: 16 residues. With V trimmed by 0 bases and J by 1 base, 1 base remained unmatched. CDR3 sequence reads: CASSESTSGGTDTQYF. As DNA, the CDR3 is TGCGCCAGCAGTGAGTCAACTAGCGGGGGCACAGATACGCAGTATTTT.

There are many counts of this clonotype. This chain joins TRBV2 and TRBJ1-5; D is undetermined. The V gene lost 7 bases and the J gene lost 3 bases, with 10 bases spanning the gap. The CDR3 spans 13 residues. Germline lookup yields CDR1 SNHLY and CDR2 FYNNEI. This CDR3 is CASMGSTNQPQHF. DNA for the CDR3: TGTGCCAGCATGGGCAGCACCAATCAGCCCCAGCATTTT.

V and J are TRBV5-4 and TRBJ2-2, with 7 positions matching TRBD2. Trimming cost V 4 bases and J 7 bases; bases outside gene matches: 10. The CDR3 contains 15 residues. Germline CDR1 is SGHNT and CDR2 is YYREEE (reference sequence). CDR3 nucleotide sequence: TGTGCCAGCAGCATAGAGCGGGAAGGAGGCGGGGAGCTGTTTTTT. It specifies CASSIEREGGGELFF.

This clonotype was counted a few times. The CDR3 coding sequence is TGTGCCTGGACCAGACGCAACACTGAAGCTTTCTTT. Its protein product is CAWTRRNTEAFF. This chain links TRBV30 with TRBJ1-1; D not resolved. The ends were cut back, 4 bases at V and 2 bases at J, with 8 bases in the middle. CDR1 and CDR2 (germline): GTSNPN, SVGIG (reference sequence). The CDR3 covers 12 residues.

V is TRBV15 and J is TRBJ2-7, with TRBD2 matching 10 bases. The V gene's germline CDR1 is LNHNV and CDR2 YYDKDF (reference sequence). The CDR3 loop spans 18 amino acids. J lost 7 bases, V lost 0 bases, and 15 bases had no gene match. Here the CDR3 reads CATSRDEVVAGGAGEQYF. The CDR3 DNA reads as TGTGCCACCAGCAGAGATGAAGTCGTAGCGGGAGGTGCGGGGGAGCAGTACTTC.

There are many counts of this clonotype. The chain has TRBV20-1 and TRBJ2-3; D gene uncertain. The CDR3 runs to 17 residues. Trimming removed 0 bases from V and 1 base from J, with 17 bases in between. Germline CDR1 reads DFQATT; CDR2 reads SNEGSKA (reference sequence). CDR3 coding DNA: TGCAGTGCTAGAGATAGGATCGGTGGCGATGGCACAGATACGCAGTATTTT. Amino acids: CSARDRIGGDGTDTQYF.

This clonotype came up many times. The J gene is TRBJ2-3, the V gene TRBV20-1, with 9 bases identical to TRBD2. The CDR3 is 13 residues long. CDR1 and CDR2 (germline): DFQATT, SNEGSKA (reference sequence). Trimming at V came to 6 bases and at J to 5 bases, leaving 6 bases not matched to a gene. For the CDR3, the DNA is TGCAGTGCGGGTGCGGGAGGGGGAGATACGCAGTATTTT. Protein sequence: CSAGAGGGDTQYF.